The subject of this entry is one T cell receptor (beta chain). The antigen it binds to is not known. No much larger clonotype is one base removed from it; base qualities were not supplied. The immunoSEQ Assay, a bias-controlled multiplex PCR, was used to amplify TCRbeta CDR3 regions from genomic DNA. On the study's bioinformatics: Nucleated cell counts per sample were estimated from amplification of reference gene primers within the assay. To quantify the absolute abundance of each unique TCRbeta CDR3 rearrangement, sequence reads were collapsed and filtered. For each sample, productive Simpson clonality was calculated by taking the square root of Simpson's diversity index across productive rearrangements. TCRdb mirrors the immuneACCESS table, restricted to in-frame sequences. Some clones are absent from its copies; in checked studies, under half trace to an unresolved V gene, and the reason for the others is unknown. V and J calls and clone size come straight from that table; D and trimming were deduced from the DNA. The sample contains a few hundred thousand clones, around 87% of them found a single time. The top ten hold roughly 1.6% of the sample.

The data were obtained in a study of blood T cell repertoires in COVID-19 (dated by TCRdb to between 2020 and 2021). About the investigation overall: Samples covering the acute and convalescent phases of COVID-19 were provided by collaborators in the United States, Italy and Spain. The samples were drawn from the first 160 participants of the ongoing ImmuneRACE study and from some 1,300 subjects provided by 6 global collaborators. The prospective study material was composed of cDNA or gDNA derived from T cells, B-cell-depleted T cells, or PBMCs. The repertoires were released in a freely available public database meant as a resource for research on the immune response to SARS-CoV-2. The sample metadata nearly always contained a de-identified subject ID, COVID-19 status, age in years and sex. Where available, HLA class I and class II types were obtained from metadata supplied by the sample provider rather than from assay-based typing. Deeply sampled blood TCRbeta repertoires from subjects exposed to, actively infected with, or recovered from COVID-19 were included in the dataset. Overall study outcomes, separate from this receptor: How much clinical and demographic metadata was included differed by source and by participant, and the metadata was provided uncurated.

The germline V gene gives CDR1 as MNHEY and CDR2 as SVGEGT. There are 14 amino acids in the CDR3, from cysteine to phenylalanine inclusive. CDR3 DNA is the only sequence kept; it has 42 bases, read in frame from the first base. A distance of 9 bases separates the germline ends of V and J, which lose 0 bases and 4 bases respectively. Participants in the prospective study were enrolled through a virtual design, were aged about 18 to 100 years, and lived in some 24 United States geographic areas. In the prospective study, cohorts were assigned on the basis of participant-reported clinical history obtained from a screening survey and a study questionnaire. Recovered participants in ImmuneRACE Cohort 3 were defined by two consecutive negative NP/OP PCR tests, clearance by a healthcare professional, or resolution of symptoms. Each participant in the prospective study had whole blood, serum and a nasopharyngeal or oropharyngeal swab collected by mobile phlebotomists. Additional blood draws and questionnaires over an approximately 2-month period could optionally be provided by prospective study participants. Blood samples from the prospective study were shipped frozen or at room temperature prior to DNA extraction.

Sequencing was performed on PBMCs or T cells enriched from blood (not recorded which). The receptor comes from a woman in her 50s who had recovered from COVID-19. The V and J segments used are TRBV6-2 or TRBV6-3 and TRBJ1-1, with TRBD1 as a weak D call on 6 bases. The DNA is as follows: TGTGCCAGCAGTTACTCCTCAGGGGTCACTGAAGCTTTCTTT. Translated, this gives CASSYSSGVTEAFF.